This TCR beta chain comes out of a study of circulating and synovial CD4+ cells in juvenile arthritis. Study-level results: Bulk blood CD4 samples held at least an order of magnitude more or fewer genomes than CPL. Bulk blood CD4 repertoires were more diverse than these. These blood cells shared more CDR3 sequences with synovium than bulk blood.

Of note for this clone: The target antigen is unknown.

Sequencing used immunoSEQ multiplex PCR; TCRdb keeps in-frame clones, though not all of them. Here the sample spans over 11,000 clones, around four fifths being singletons. The V segment lost 7 bases and the J segment 6 bases; nucleotides outside the gene matches: 9. CDR1 and CDR2 (germline): SNHLY, FYNNEI. The CDR3 contains 14 residues. This chain connects TRBV2 to TRBJ2-7; 10 bases are a match to TRBD1. The clonotype originates from a human patient with juvenile idiopathic arthritis. Some clones in this sample may be carry-over from other donors' samples. Sequences were obtained from CD4+ T cells from synovial fluid. CDR3: CASIRQGARGEQYF. CDR3 coding DNA: TGTGCCAGCATTCGACAGGGGGCTAGGGGCGAGCAGTACTTC.